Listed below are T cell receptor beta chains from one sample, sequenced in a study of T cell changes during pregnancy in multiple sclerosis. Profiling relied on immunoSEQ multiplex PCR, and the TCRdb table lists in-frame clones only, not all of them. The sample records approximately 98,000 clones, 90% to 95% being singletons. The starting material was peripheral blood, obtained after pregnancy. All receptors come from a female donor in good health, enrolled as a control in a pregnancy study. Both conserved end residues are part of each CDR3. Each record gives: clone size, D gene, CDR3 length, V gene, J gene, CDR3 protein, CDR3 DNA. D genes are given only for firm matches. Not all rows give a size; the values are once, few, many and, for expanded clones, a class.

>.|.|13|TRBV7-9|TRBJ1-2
CASSSDTGLGYTF
TGTGCCAGCAGCTCCGACACAGGGCTTGGCTACACCTTC
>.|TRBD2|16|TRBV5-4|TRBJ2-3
CASSRSAGVSTDTQYF
TGTGCCAGCAGTAGATCAGCGGGGGTGAGCACAGATACGCAGTATTTT
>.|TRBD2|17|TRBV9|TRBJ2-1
CASSVEWGGSSYNEQFF
TGTGCCAGCAGCGTAGAATGGGGGGGTAGCTCCTACAATGAGCAGTTCTTC
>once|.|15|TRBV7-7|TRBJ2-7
CASSLEGGTGYEQYF
TGTGCTAGCAGCTTAGAGGGCGGGACGGGGTACGAGCAGTACTTC
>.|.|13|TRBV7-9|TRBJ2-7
CASSFSGSYEQYF
TGTGCCAGCAGCTTTAGTGGTTCCTACGAGCAGTACTTC
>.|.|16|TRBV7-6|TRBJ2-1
CASSLSTTSSYNEQFF
TGTGCCAGCAGCCTCTCCACTACGAGCTCCTACAATGAGCAGTTCTTC
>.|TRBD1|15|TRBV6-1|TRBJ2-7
CASSEDRQGTYEQYF
TGTGCCAGCAGTGAAGATAGACAGGGGACATACGAGCAGTACTTC
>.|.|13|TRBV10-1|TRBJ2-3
CASSVEGTDTQYF
TGCGCCAGCAGTGTGGAGGGCACAGATACGCAGTATTTT
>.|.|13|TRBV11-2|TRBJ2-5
CASSLDSQETQYF
TGTGCCAGCAGCCTGGACTCCCAGGAGACCCAGTACTTC
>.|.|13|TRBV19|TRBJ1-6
CASSIPPLSYLHF
TGTGCCAGTAGTATACCACCCCTTTCCTATCTCCACTTT
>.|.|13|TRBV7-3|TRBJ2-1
CASSAGTHNEQFF
TGTGCCAGCAGCGCGGGGACTCACAATGAGCAGTTCTTC
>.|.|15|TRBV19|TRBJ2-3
CASSIFPGAVDTQYF
TGTGCCAGTAGTATATTTCCCGGTGCGGTAGATACGCAGTATTTT
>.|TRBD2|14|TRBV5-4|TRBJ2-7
CASSLAGGPHEQYF
TGTGCCAGCAGCTTGGCGGGAGGGCCTCACGAGCAGTACTTC
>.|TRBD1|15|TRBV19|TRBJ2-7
CASSPGQGGFYEQYF
TGTGCCAGTTCTCCGGGACAGGGGGGTTTCTACGAGCAGTACTTC